This TCR beta chain was sequenced during a study of blood T cell repertoires in COVID-19. Study in general: The samples span acute and convalescent COVID-19 from the United States, Italy and Spain. The analysed material was cDNA or gDNA that came from T cells, B-cell-depleted T cells, or PBMCs.

Authors' data handling: Scientists estimated how many nucleated cells there were by amplifying reference gene primers. The repertoire was sequenced with immunoSEQ multiplex PCR; TCRdb's copy has only in-frame clones and lacks some. V and J calls and clone size are as listed in that table; D and trimming were resolved from the DNA. The repertoire holds some 150,000 clones, 80% to 90% seen once, with roughly 9.7% in the top ten. The Seattle patients joined while their infection was active and were tracked longitudinally afterward. The TCR originated in a woman aged 60-70 years with COVID-19, enrolled during active disease. The source material was peripheral blood.

CDR3 DNA: TGTGCCAGTAGTCTCAGCGGGAGGGACTACGAGCAGTACTTC. As protein: CASSLSGRDYEQYF. The rearrangement joins TRBV19 to TRBJ2-7, with 10 positions matching TRBD2. The CDR3 length is 14 residues. Trimming removed 5 bases from V and 3 bases from J; junction bases left unmatched: 4. In germline, CDR1 is LNHDA, CDR2 SQIVND (reference sequence).